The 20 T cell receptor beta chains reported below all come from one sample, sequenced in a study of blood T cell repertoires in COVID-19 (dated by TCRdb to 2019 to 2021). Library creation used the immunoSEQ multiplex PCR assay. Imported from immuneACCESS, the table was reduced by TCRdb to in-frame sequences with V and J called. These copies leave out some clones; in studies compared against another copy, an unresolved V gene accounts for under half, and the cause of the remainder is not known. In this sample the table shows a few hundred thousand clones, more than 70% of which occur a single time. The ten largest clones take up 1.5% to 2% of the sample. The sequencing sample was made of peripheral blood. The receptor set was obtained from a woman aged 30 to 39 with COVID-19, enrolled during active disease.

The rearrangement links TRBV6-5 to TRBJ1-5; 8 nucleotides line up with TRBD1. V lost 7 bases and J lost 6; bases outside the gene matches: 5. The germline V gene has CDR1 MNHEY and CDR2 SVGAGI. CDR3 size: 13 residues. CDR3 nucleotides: TGTGCCAGCACCGACAGGGGATCTCAGCCCCAGCATTTT. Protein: CASTDRGSQPQHF.

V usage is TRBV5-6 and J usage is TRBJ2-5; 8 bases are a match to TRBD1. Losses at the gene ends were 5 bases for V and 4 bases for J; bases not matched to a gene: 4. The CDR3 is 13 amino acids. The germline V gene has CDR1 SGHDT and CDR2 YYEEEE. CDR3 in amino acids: CASRKQGGETQYF. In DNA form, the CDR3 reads TGTGCCAGCAGAAAACAGGGGGGAGAGACCCAGTACTTC.

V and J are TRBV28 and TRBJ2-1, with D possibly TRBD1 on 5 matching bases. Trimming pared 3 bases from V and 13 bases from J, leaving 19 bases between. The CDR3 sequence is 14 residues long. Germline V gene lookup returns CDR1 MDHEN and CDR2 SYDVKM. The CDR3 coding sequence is TGTGCCAGCAGTTTCCTCGCTGGGGCCACGCGACAGTTCTTC. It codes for CASSFLAGATRQFF.

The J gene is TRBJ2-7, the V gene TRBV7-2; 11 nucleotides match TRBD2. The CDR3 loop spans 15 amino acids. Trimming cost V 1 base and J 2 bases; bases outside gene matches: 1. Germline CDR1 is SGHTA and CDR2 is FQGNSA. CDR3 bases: TGTGCCAGCAGCTTAGGGACTAGCGGGCCCTACGAGCAGTACGTC. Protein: CASSLGTSGPYEQYV.

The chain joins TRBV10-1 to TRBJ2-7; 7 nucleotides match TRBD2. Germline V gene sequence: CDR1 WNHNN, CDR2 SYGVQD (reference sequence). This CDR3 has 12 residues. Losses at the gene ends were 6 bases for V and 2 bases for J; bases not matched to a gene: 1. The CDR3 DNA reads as TGCGCCAGCAGAGCGGGAACCTACGAGCAGTACGTC. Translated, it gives CASRAGTYEQYV.

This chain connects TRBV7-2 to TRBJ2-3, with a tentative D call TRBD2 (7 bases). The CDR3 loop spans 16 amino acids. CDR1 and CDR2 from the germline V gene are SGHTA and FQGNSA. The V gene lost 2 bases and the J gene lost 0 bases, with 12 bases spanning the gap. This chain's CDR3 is CASSLRGGASTDTQYF. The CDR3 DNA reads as TGTGCCAGCAGCTTACGAGGGGGGGCAAGCACAGATACGCAGTATTTT.

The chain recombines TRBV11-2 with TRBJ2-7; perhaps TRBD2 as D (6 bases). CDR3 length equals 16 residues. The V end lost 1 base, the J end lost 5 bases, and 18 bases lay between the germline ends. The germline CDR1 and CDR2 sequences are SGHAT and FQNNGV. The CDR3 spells CASSLGGLVRGNEQYV. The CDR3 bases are TGTGCCAGCAGCTTAGGGGGGTTAGTCCGCGGGAACGAGCAGTACGTC.

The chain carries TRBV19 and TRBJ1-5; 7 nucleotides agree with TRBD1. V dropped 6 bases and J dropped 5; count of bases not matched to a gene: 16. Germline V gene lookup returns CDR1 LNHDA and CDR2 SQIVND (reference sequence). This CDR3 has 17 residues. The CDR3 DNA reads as TGTGCCAGTAGGTACGGATATAGGGGGCAAACCCATCAGCCCCAGCATTTT. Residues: CASRYGYRGQTHQPQHF.

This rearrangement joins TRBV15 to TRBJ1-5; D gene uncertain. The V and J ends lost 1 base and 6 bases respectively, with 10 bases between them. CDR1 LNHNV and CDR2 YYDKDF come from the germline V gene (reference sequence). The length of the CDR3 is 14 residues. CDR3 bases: TGTGCCACCAGCAGAGTCGAAGCTGGTCAGCCCCAGCATTTT. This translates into CATSRVEAGQPQHF.

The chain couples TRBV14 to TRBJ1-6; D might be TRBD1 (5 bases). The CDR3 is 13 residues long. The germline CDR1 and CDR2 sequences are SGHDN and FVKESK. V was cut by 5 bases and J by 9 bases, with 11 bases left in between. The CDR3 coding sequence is TGTGCCAGCAGCTGGGACTGGGGTTCACCCCTCCACTTT. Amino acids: CASSWDWGSPLHF.

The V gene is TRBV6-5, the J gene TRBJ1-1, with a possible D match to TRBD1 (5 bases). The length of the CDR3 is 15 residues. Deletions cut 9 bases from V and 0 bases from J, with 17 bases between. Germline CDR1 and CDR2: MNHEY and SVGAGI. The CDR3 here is CASPGRREMNTEAFF. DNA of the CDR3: TGTGCCAGTCCAGGGCGACGCGAAATGAACACTGAAGCTTTCTTT.

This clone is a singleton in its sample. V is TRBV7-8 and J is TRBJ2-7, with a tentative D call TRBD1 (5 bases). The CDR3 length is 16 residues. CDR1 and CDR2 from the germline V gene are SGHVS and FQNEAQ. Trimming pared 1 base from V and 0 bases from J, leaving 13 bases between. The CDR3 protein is CASSLVGQGGSYEQYF. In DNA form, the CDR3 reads TGTGCCAGCAGCTTAGTAGGGCAGGGTGGCTCCTACGAGCAGTACTTC.

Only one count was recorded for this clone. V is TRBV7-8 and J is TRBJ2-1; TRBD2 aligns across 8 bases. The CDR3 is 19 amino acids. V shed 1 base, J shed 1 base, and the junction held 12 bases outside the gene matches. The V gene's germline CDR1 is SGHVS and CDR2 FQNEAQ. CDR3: CASSLGLTLAGSSYNEQFF. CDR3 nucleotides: TGTGCCAGCAGCTTAGGACTCACATTAGCGGGGAGTTCCTACAATGAGCAGTTCTTC. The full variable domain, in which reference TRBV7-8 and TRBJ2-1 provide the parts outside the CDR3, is GAGVSQSPRYKVAKRGQDVALRCDPISGHVSLFWYQQALGQGPEFLTYFQNEAQLDKSGLPSDRFFAERPEGSVSTLKIQRTQQEDSAVYLCASSLGLTLAGSSYNEQFFGPGTRLTVL.

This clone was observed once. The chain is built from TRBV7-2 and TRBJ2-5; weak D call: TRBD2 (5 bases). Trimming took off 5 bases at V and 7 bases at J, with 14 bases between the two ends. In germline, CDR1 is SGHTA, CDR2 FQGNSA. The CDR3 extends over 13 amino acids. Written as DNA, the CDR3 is TGTGCCAGCAGCCAGAGAGAACGGGGGACCCAGTACTTC. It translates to CASSQRERGTQYF.

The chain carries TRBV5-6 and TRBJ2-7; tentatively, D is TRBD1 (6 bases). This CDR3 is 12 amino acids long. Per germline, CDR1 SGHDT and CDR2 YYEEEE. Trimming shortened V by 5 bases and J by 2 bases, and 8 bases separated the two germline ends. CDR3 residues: CASRGGTYEQYF. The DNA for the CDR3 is TGTGCCAGCAGAGGGGGTACCTACGAGCAGTACTTC. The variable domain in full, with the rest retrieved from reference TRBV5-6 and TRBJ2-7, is DAGVTQSPTHLIKTRGQQVTLRCSPKSGHDTVSWYQQALGQGPQFIFQYYEEEERQRGNFPDRFSGHQFPNYSSELNVNALLLGDSALYLCASRGGTYEQYFGPGTRLTVT.

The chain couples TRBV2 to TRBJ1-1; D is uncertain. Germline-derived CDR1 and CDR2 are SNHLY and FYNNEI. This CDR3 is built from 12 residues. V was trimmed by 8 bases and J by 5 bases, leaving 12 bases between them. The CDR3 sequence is CASDWGVTEAFF. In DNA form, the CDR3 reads TGTGCCAGCGATTGGGGAGTGACTGAAGCTTTCTTT.

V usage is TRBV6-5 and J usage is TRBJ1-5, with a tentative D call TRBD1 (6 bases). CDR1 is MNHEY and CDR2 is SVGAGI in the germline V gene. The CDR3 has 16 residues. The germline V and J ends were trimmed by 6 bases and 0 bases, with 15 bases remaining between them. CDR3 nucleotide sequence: TGTGCCAGCAGCTACGACAGGACGACTAGCAATCAGCCCCAGCATTTT. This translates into CASSYDRTTSNQPQHF.

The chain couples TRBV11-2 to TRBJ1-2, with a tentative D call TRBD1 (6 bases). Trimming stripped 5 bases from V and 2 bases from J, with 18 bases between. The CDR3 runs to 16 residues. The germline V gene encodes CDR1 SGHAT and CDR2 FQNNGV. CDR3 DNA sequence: TGTGCCAGCAGCAGGAACCGGGACACGGTCAACTATGGCTACACCTTC. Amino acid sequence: CASSRNRDTVNYGYTF.

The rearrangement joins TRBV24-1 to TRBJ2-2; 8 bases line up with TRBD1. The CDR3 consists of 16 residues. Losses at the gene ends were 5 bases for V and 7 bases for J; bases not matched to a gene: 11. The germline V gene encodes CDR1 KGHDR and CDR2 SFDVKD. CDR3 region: CATSAIGTGRNGELFF. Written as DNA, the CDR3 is TGTGCCACCAGTGCCATCGGGACAGGAAGGAACGGGGAGCTGTTTTTT.

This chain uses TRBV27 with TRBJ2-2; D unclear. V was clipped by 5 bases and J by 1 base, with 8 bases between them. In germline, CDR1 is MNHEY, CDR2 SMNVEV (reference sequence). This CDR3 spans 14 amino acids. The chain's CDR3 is CASSEQWNTGELFF. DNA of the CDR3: TGTGCCAGCAGTGAACAGTGGAACACCGGGGAGCTGTTTTTT.